Each of the 10 T cell receptor beta chains below was sequenced from the same sample in a study of tumor-infiltrating lymphocytes in primary liver carcinoma. Synthesis of TCR beta cDNA was carried out from 500 ng total RNA with a constant-region primer. Nested multiplex PCR, run for three rounds with slightly modified ARM-PCR, yielded TCR beta libraries. With TRBV1-TRBV30 forward primers and a C-beta reverse primer, the first two PCR rounds were run for about 10 cycles each. Using its own MiXCR run on the multiplex PCR reads, TCRdb lists one record per CDR3 protein. The table includes 330,000 or so distinct CDR3 sequences, 65% detected once. Blood RNA originated from unsorted whole blood, with germline DNA additionally extracted. The sequencing input was peripheral blood. These receptor sequences come from a man in his forties with primary liver carcinoma and hepatitis B virus infection.

At least ten counts were recorded for this clonotype. The chain recombines TRBV6-2 or TRBV6-3 with TRBJ2-1; TRBD1 matches at 8 bases. Per the germline V gene, CDR1 is MNHEY and CDR2 is SVGEGT. There are 11 residues in the CDR3. V dropped 2 bases and J dropped 12; count of bases not matched to a gene: 0. In DNA, the CDR3 is TGTGCCAGCAGTTACGGGACAGGGCAGTTCTTC. Protein product: CASSYGTGQFF.

This clonotype has ten or more counts. This sequence joins TRBV29-1 and TRBJ1-1; D remains unclear. The CDR3 is 11 residues long. Trimming took 2 bases from V and 5 from J, leaving 6 bases between them. Germline CDR1 SQVTM, CDR2 ANQGSEA. The DNA for the CDR3 is TGCAGCGTTGAATGGAGTACTGAAGCTTTCTTT. Translating it yields CSVEWSTEAFF.

This clonotype was found many times. At one of its ends the junction is not consistent with the germline gene, which may arise from a read error. The chain combines TRBV12-3 or TRBV12-4 with TRBJ2-2; D call uncertain. CDR3 length: 14 residues. This chain's CDR3 is CASNLQLNTGELFF. Written as DNA, the CDR3 is TGTGCCAGCAATTTACAGTTGAACACCGGGGAGCTGTTTTTT.

Note on this clonotype: The junction and the germline gene differ at one end; a read error may be behind it. The chain employs TRBV5-5 and TRBJ2-7; 9 bases are a match to TRBD1. CDR1 and CDR2 (germline): SGHKS, YYEKEE (reference sequence). The length of the CDR3 is 15 residues. CDR3 coding DNA: TGTGCAAGCAGCTTCCTGGGACAGGGCCTAGAGGAGCAGTACTTC. Encoded protein: CASSFLGQGLEEQYF.

As for this clonotype: Given a much more abundant clone one base away, this may be a read error. V is TRBV6-1 and J is TRBJ2-1; 11 bases match TRBD2. CDR3 size: 18 residues. The V gene end was trimmed by 6 bases and the J gene end by 0 bases; junction bases not matched to a gene: 10. Germline lookup yields CDR1 MNHNS and CDR2 SASEGT. CDR3 coding DNA: TGTGCCAGCAGCCTACTAGCGGGGGTACTTAACTCCTACAATGAGCAGTTCTTC. This codes for CASSLLAGVLNSYNEQFF.

A remark on this clonotype: Mismatch with germline at one junction end may stem from a read error. V is TRBV5-5 and J is TRBJ2-7; the match to TRBD1 covers 7 bases. Per the germline V gene, CDR1 is SGHKS and CDR2 is YYEKEE (reference sequence). This CDR3 spans 12 amino acids. CDR3 nucleotide sequence: TGTGACAGCTGGCCAGGGGGTAGCGAGCAGTACTTC. Translation: CDSWPGGSEQYF. Filled out from reference TRBV5-5 and TRBJ2-7, the complete variable domain reads DAGVTQSPTHLIKTRGQQVTLRCSPISGHKSVSWYQQVLGQGPQFIFQYYEKEERGRGNFPDRFSARQFPNYSSELNVNALLLGDSALYLCDSWPGGSEQYFGPGTRLTVT.

This clonotype was seen at least ten times. The chain combines TRBV11-2 with TRBJ2-2, with TRBD2 matching 10 bases. After removal of 4 bases from V and 2 bases from J, the junction contained 7 bases not matched to a gene. The CDR3 consists of 17 residues. Germline values: CDR1 SGHAT, CDR2 FQNNGV. DNA for the CDR3: TGTGCCAGCAGCTCACCGCAGCGGGAGGGAAACACCGGGGAGCTGTTTTTT. Encoded protein: CASSSPQREGNTGELFF. The variable domain in full, completed from reference TRBV11-2 and TRBJ2-2, reads EAGVAQSPRYKIIEKRQSVAFWCNPISGHATLYWYQQILGQGPKLLIQFQNNGVVDDSQLPKDRFSAERLKGVDSTLKIQPAKLEDSAVYLCASSSPQREGNTGELFFGEGSRLTVL.

A remark on this clonotype: A read error may explain this, as a much larger clone is one base away. This chain links TRBV6-2 or TRBV6-3 with TRBJ2-7; D could derive from TRBD1 or TRBD2 (5 bases each). CDR1 is MNHEY and CDR2 is SVGEGT in the germline V gene. The CDR3 has 12 residues. V lost 8 bases and J lost 5, with 13 bases in between. The CDR3 here is CASAHLGHEQYF. The CDR3 nucleotides read TGTGCCAGCGCCCATTTGGGACACGAGCAGTACTTC.

The chain links TRBV24-1 to TRBJ2-5; D is uncertain. The ends were cut back, 4 bases at V and 4 bases at J, with 18 bases in the middle. CDR3 length: 16 residues. CDR1 and CDR2 from the germline V gene are KGHDR and SFDVKD. The CDR3 sequence: CATSESFDSFVETQYF. CDR3 nucleotide sequence: TGTGCCACCAGTGAGTCGTTTGACTCCTTCGTAGAGACCCAGTACTTC.

This clonotype is categorized as medium-sized. V gene TRBV11-2 combines with J gene TRBJ2-1; D is unclear. The CDR3 sequence is 16 residues long. Germline V gene data show CDR1 as SGHAT and CDR2 as FQNNGV. V was pared by 4 bases and J by 3 bases, with 16 bases between. CDR3 bases: TGTGCCAGCAGCTCGTTGATATCCGGTGACTACAATGAGCAGTTCTTC. Amino acids: CASSSLISGDYNEQFF. Combining the CDR3 with reference TRBV11-2 and TRBJ2-1 gives the whole variable domain EAGVAQSPRYKIIEKRQSVAFWCNPISGHATLYWYQQILGQGPKLLIQFQNNGVVDDSQLPKDRFSAERLKGVDSTLKIQPAKLEDSAVYLCASSSLISGDYNEQFFGPGTRLTVL.